One and the same sample provided the 14 T cell receptor beta chains below, sequenced in a study of T cell repertoires in cytomegalovirus infection. Their antigens remain unidentified. TCRdb re-analysed the reads in MiXCR, keeping a single row per CDR3 protein. The sample carries around 750,000 distinct CDR3 sequences, 32% recorded once. The specimen was cultured CD8+ T cells from PBMCs, collected from culture after CMV antigen stimulation. The receptors were gathered from a human donor in good health (CMV status not recorded). Some clones in this sample may be carry-over from other donors' samples.

There are a few counts of this clonotype. The chain uses TRBV7-6 and TRBJ2-2, with 7 nucleotides matching TRBD2. The length of the CDR3 is 17 residues. Germline V gives CDR1 SGHVS, CDR2 FNYEAQ. After removal of 3 bases from V and 4 bases from J, the junction contained 11 bases not matched to a gene. The chain's CDR3 is CASSLPDGRKLTGELFF. In DNA form, the CDR3 reads TGTGCCAGCAGCTTGCCGGACGGGAGGAAACTCACCGGGGAGCTGTTTTTT.

This chain connects TRBV20-1 to TRBJ1-4, with D perhaps matching TRBD1 (5 bases). This CDR3 has 13 residues. Trimming shortened V by 0 bases and J by 8 bases, and 10 bases separated the two germline ends. The germline V gene encodes CDR1 DFQATT and CDR2 SNEGSKA (reference sequence). Here the CDR3 reads CSAREPGGEKLFF. The DNA for the CDR3 is TGCAGTGCTAGAGAGCCGGGGGGGGAAAAACTGTTTTTT.

A note on this clonotype: This is likely a read error, given that the CDR3 carries no conserved phenylalanine or tryptophan at its end. The chain recombines TRBV4-1 with TRBJ2-1; D may be TRBD2 (6 bases). Trimming left V 6 bases short and J 3 bases short, with 21 bases between. The CDR3 covers 17 residues. Looked up from germline, CDR1 is MGHRA and CDR2 is YSYEKL. CDR3 nucleotides: TGCGCCAGCAGTGCACAACCGGGCAGGGACTTCTACAATGAGCAGTTCTCC. Protein: CASSAQPGRDFYNEQFS.

The rearrangement links TRBV12-3 or TRBV12-4 to TRBJ1-1; TRBD1 might be the D (6 bases). With 4 bases removed from V and 2 bases from J, the gap between germline ends came to 11 bases. The CDR3 is made up of 14 amino acids. The CDR3 is CASSWTAENTEAFF. The CDR3 bases are TGTGCCAGCAGTTGGACAGCAGAAAACACTGAAGCTTTCTTT.

The J gene is TRBJ2-7, the V gene TRBV28; 8 bases match TRBD1. Germline V gene lookup returns CDR1 MDHEN and CDR2 SYDVKM. J lost 3 bases, V lost 10 bases, and 11 bases had no gene match. This CDR3 has 14 residues. The CDR3 region is CATSDRGILYEQYV. CDR3 DNA: TGTGCCACCTCTGACAGGGGAATCCTCTACGAGCAGTACGTC.

This clonotype was counted only a few times. This chain links TRBV20-1 with TRBJ1-6; unclear D gene. With 3 bases removed from V and 7 bases from J, the gap between germline ends came to 7 bases. This CDR3 is 12 amino acids long. Germline CDR1 and CDR2: DFQATT and SNEGSKA (reference sequence). The CDR3 DNA reads as TGCAGTGCTAGTCCGGGGAATTCACCCCTCCACTTT. This encodes CSASPGNSPLHF.

This clonotype was observed a few times. V is TRBV12-5 and J is TRBJ2-1; 8 nucleotides line up with TRBD2. V shed 6 bases and J 3 bases; nucleotides not matched to a gene: 7. This CDR3 is built from 15 residues. Germline V CDR1 and CDR2: LGHNT, FRNRAP. CDR3 region: CASGHPRGDYNEQFF. CDR3 DNA sequence: TGTGCTAGTGGCCATCCGCGGGGGGACTACAATGAGCAGTTCTTC.

This clonotype came up once. This clone may be a read error of a much larger clone one base away. The V call is TRBV7-6, the J call TRBJ1-1; D remains unclear. The CDR3 totals 15 residues. Per the germline V gene, CDR1 is SGHVS and CDR2 is FNYEAQ. This CDR3 is CASSPFEGRNIEAFF. The CDR3 DNA is TGTGCCAGCAGCCCATTCGAGGGTAGGAACATTGAAGCTTTCTTT.

This clonotype was recorded many times. The V gene is TRBV7-6, the J gene TRBJ2-1; 12 nucleotides match TRBD2. The CDR3 has 19 amino acids. The junction had 12 bases not matched to a gene; V was cut back by 1 base and J by 5 bases. CDR1 SGHVS and CDR2 FNYEAQ come from the germline V gene. The CDR3 spells CASSLDSYQGLAGHNEQFF. As DNA, the CDR3 is TGTGCCAGCAGCTTAGACTCTTACCAAGGACTAGCGGGGCACAATGAGCAGTTCTTC.

The chain employs TRBV29-1 and TRBJ1-2; 8 nucleotides align to TRBD1. The CDR3 extends over 11 amino acids. The V gene's germline CDR1 is SQVTM and CDR2 ANQGSEA. The junction had 4 bases not matched to a gene; V was cut back by 7 bases and J by 6 bases. The CDR3 protein is CSGRGRDGYTF. The CDR3 nucleotides read TGCAGCGGCAGGGGGCGGGATGGCTACACCTTC.

This clonotype turned up a few times. The chain is built from TRBV4-3 and TRBJ2-7; 16 bases map to TRBD2. With 3 bases clipped from V and 2 bases from J, the junction kept 7 bases outside the gene matches. The CDR3 is made up of 18 amino acids. Germline values: CDR1 LGHNA, CDR2 YSLEER. The CDR3 loop reads CASSHLGLAGGPPYEQYV. The CDR3, as DNA: TGCGCCAGCAGCCACTTGGGACTAGCGGGGGGGCCCCCCTACGAGCAGTACGTC.

The V and J genes are TRBV15 and TRBJ1-5; tentative D call: TRBD1 (5 bases). CDR3 length: 15 residues. V was cut by 0 bases and J by 7 bases, with 13 bases left in between. Germline CDR1 LNHNV, CDR2 YYDKDF (reference sequence). The CDR3 loop reads CATSRDGGARQPQHF. The CDR3 DNA sequence: TGTGCCACCAGCAGAGACGGTGGGGCGCGGCAGCCCCAGCATTTT.

The chain has TRBV20-1 and TRBJ2-2; no firm D call. Germline V gene data show CDR1 as DFQATT and CDR2 as SNEGSKA (reference sequence). V was shortened by 5 bases and J by 3 bases, with 10 bases between the two germline ends. The CDR3 is made up of 13 amino acids. CDR3 coding DNA: TGCAGTGCTTTGGGCCGGGACACCGGGGAGCTGTTTTTT. Its protein product is CSALGRDTGELFF.

The chain is built from TRBV27 and TRBJ2-5; no clear D gene. This CDR3 is built from 13 residues. V was shortened by 2 bases and J by 4 bases, with 8 bases between the two germline ends. Germline CDR1 and CDR2: MNHEY and SMNVEV (reference sequence). In DNA, the CDR3 is TGTGCCAGCAGTTTAGGGCCCGGAGAGACCCAGTACTTC. It encodes CASSLGPGETQYF.